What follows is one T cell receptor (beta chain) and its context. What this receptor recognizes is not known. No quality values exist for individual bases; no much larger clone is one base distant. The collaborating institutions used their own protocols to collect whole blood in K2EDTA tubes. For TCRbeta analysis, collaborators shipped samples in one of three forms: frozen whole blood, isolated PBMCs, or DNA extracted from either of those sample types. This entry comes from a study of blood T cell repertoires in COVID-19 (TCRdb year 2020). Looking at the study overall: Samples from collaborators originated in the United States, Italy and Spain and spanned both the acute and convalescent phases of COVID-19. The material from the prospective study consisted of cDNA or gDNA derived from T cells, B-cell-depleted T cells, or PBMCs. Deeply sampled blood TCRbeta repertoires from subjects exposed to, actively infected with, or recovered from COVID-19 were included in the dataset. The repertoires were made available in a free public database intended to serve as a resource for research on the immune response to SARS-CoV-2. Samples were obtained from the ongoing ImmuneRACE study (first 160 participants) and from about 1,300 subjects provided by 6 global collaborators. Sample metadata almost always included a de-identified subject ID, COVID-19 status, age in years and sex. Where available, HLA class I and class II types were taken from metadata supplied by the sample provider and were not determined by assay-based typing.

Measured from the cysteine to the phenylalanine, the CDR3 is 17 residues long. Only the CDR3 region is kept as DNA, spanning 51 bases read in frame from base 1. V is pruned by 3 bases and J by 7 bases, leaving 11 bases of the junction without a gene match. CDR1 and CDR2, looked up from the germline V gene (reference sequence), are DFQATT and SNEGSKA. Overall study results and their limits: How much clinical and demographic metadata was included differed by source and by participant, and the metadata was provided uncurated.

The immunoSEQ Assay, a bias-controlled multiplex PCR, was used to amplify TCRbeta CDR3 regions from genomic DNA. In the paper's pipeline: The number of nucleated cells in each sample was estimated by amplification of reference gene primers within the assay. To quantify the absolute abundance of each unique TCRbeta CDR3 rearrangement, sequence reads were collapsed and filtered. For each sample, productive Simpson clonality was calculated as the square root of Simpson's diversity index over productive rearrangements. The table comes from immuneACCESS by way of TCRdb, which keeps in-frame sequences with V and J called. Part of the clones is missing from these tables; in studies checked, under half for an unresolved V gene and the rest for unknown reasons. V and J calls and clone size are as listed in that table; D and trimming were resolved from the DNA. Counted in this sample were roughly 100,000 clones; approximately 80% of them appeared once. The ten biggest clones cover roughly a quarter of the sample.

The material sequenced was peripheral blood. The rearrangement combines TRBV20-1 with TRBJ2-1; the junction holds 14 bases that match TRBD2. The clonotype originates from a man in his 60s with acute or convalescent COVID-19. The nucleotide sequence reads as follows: TGCAGTGCTAGTAAGGGACTAGCGGGAGCTCTGGATAATGAGCAGTTCTTC. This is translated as CSASKGLAGALDNEQFF.